These 17 T cell receptor beta chains came from one sample sequenced in a study of CD8 T cells in Susac syndrome (dated by TCRdb to the late 2010s). Library prep was done by the immunoSEQ multiplex PCR assay. RNA was extracted using the RNeasy kit, and roughly 0.45 to 1 microgram was reverse transcribed with random hexamers. TCRdb trimmed the raw reads at Q25, called clones with MiXCR and kept productive beta chains. For every CDR3 protein sequence, its rows merge into one entry that carries the most common genes and DNA. The sample records 250,000 to 300,000 distinct CDR3 sequences, approximately 85% of which are singletons. Over 0.1% of the sample is in the top ten clones. Sequenced input: CD8+ T cells from PBMCs. The receptors come from a human donor with multiple sclerosis.

The chain is built from TRBV6-1 and TRBJ1-1; no clear D. Trimming took off 7 bases at V and 1 base at J, with 13 bases between the two ends. Germline V CDR1 and CDR2: MNHNS, SASEGT. The CDR3 spans 14 residues. CDR3 residues: CASIHRGGNTEAFF. DNA of the CDR3: TGTGCCAGCATCCATCGGGGTGGGAACACTGAAGCTTTCTTT.

The CDR3 nucleotides read TGTGCCAGCAGTTGGACTCTAGCGGGAGTGGGCGAGCAGTACTTC. Its protein is CASSWTLAGVGEQYF. V usage is TRBV28 and J usage is TRBJ2-7; 10 bases agree with TRBD2. This CDR3 spans 15 amino acids. CDR1 and CDR2 (germline): MDHEN, SYDVKM. The ends lost 4 bases at V and 6 bases at J; junction bases unmatched: 9.

V is TRBV5-8 and J is TRBJ1-1, with a tentative D call TRBD1 (5 bases). The germline gives CDR1 SGHTS, CDR2 YDEGEE. Trimming pared 0 bases from V and 10 bases from J, leaving 19 bases between. This CDR3 has 15 amino acids. As DNA, the CDR3 is TGTGCCAGCAGCTTGGGTCCGGGGCCGCGCCACTTAGCTTTCTTT. Encoded protein: CASSLGPGPRHLAFF.

This sequence joins TRBV6-6 and TRBJ2-1; D possibly corresponds to TRBD2 (6 bases). Germline lookup yields CDR1 MNHNY and CDR2 SVGAGI (reference sequence). The length of the CDR3 is 15 residues. V lost 0 bases and J 4 bases, leaving 10 bases between the germline ends. The CDR3 spells CASSYSAGLYNEQFF. The CDR3 DNA sequence: TGTGCCAGCAGTTACTCTGCGGGACTGTACAATGAGCAGTTCTTC.

J is TRBJ2-7 and V is TRBV11-2; 16 bases are shared with TRBD2. V dropped 5 bases and J dropped 12; count of bases not matched to a gene: 7. The CDR3 loop spans 14 amino acids. Germline-derived CDR1 and CDR2 are SGHAT and FQNNGV. CDR3 sequence: CASSPGTSGRARYF. CDR3 in DNA: TGTGCCAGCAGCCCCGGGACTAGCGGGAGGGCCCGGTACTTC.

The chain uses TRBV4-1 and TRBJ2-7; a weak D match, TRBD1 (5 bases). Per the germline V gene, CDR1 is MGHRA and CDR2 is YSYEKL. V was clipped by 5 bases and J by 2 bases, with 13 bases between them. This CDR3 comprises 14 residues. CDR3 in amino acids: CASSGTGSPYEQYF. CDR3 in DNA: TGCGCCAGCAGCGGTACAGGATCCCCCTACGAGCAGTACTTC.

The V gene is TRBV28, the J gene TRBJ1-2, with 7 bases identical to TRBD1. Looked up from germline, CDR1 is MDHEN and CDR2 is SYDVKM. The CDR3 runs to 14 residues. V trimming: 5 bases; J trimming: 5 bases; junction bases outside the gene matches: 8. The CDR3 DNA is TGTGCCAGCAGTCCCAGGGACAGTATATATGGCTACACCTTC. It is translated as CASSPRDSIYGYTF.

The chain couples TRBV15 to TRBJ2-1, with 11 bases that match TRBD2. With 1 base clipped from V and 8 bases from J, the junction kept 4 bases outside the gene matches. This CDR3 has 15 amino acids. CDR1 is LNHNV and CDR2 is YYDKDF in the germline V gene (reference sequence). CDR3 protein: CATSRATSGSHEQFF. The DNA for the CDR3 is TGTGCCACCAGCAGAGCCACTAGCGGGAGTCATGAGCAGTTCTTC.

The chain uses TRBV30 and TRBJ2-1; D gene uncertain. CDR3 length: 12 residues. V lost 4 bases, J lost 4 bases, and 8 bases lay in between. The V gene's germline CDR1 is GTSNPN and CDR2 SVGIG (reference sequence). This chain's CDR3 is CAWKGRYNEQFF. In DNA, the CDR3 is TGTGCCTGGAAAGGACGGTACAATGAGCAGTTCTTC.

This clonotype is a singleton in its sample. The chain joins TRBV7-9 to TRBJ1-2; no clear D. Germline CDR1 SEHNR, CDR2 FQNEAQ (reference sequence). The length of the CDR3 is 12 residues. Trimming shortened V by 3 bases and J by 6 bases, and 8 bases separated the two germline ends. This CDR3 is CASSFYSNGYTF. The CDR3 coding sequence is TGTGCCAGCAGCTTTTACAGTAATGGCTACACCTTC.

The V and J genes are TRBV20-1 and TRBJ1-5; TRBD1 matches 8 bases. Germline loops: CDR1 DFQATT, CDR2 SNEGSKA (reference sequence). The CDR3 has 15 amino acids. V gave up 6 bases and J gave up 6 bases; unmatched junction bases: 13. In DNA form, the CDR3 reads TGCAGTGCCAAGGGACAGGCCAAAGAGAGTCAGCCCCAGCATTTT. This codes for CSAKGQAKESQPQHF.

V and J are TRBV2 and TRBJ1-1, with a tentative D call TRBD1 (5 bases). This CDR3 has 11 residues. Germline values: CDR1 SNHLY, CDR2 FYNNEI. V was cut by 7 bases and J by 5 bases, with 8 bases left in between. CDR3 protein: CASIGATEAFF. The CDR3 DNA sequence: TGTGCCAGCATAGGGGCGACTGAAGCTTTCTTT.

Only one count was recorded for this clonotype. This chain joins TRBV14 and TRBJ2-2; weak D call: TRBD2 (5 bases). With 1 base removed from V and 4 bases from J, the gap between germline ends came to 19 bases. The CDR3 extends over 18 amino acids. The V gene's germline CDR1 is SGHDN and CDR2 FVKESK. The CDR3 loop reads CASSQVGGSLFGTGELFF. In nucleotides, the CDR3 is TGTGCCAGCAGCCAAGTGGGTGGGAGTCTGTTCGGCACCGGGGAGCTGTTTTTT. Based on the CDR3 plus reference TRBV14 and TRBJ2-2, the full variable domain is EAGVTQFPSHSVIEKGQTVTLRCDPISGHDNLYWYRRVMGKEIKFLLHFVKESKQDESGMPNNRFLAERTGGTYSTLKVQPAELEDSGVYFCASSQVGGSLFGTGELFFGEGSRLTVL.

The chain couples TRBV20-1 to TRBJ2-7; no clear D. The length of the CDR3 is 16 residues. V was trimmed by 0 bases and J by 3 bases, leaving 18 bases between them. CDR1 and CDR2 from the germline V gene are DFQATT and SNEGSKA (reference sequence). CDR3 sequence (DNA): TGCAGTGCTAGAGATCGGTCTGCTACGGTTATCTACGAGCAGTACTTC. Protein product: CSARDRSATVIYEQYF.

This chain connects TRBV9 to TRBJ1-2; perhaps TRBD1 as D (5 bases). The CDR3 covers 14 residues. Trimming removed 3 bases from V and 8 bases from J, with 17 bases in between. CDR1 and CDR2 (germline): SGDLS, YYNGEE. DNA of the CDR3: TGTGCCAGCAGCGACGCAGCCAGGGTAGGGGGCTACACCTTC. It is translated as CASSDAARVGGYTF.

The chain carries TRBV9 and TRBJ2-4; D may correspond to TRBD1 or TRBD2 (5 bases each). Trimming took off 6 bases at V and 2 bases at J, with 15 bases between the two ends. The CDR3 totals 15 residues. CDR1 is SGDLS and CDR2 is YYNGEE in the germline V gene. CDR3 coding DNA: TGTGCCAGCACCGTGGGGGTGGACCCCAAAAACATTCAGTACTTC. It is translated as CASTVGVDPKNIQYF.

Only one count was recorded for this clonotype. The chain couples TRBV7-6 to TRBJ2-1; possibly TRBD1 for D (5 bases). The CDR3 extends over 13 amino acids. V lost 5 bases to trimming and J lost 10 bases, with 15 bases between them. From germline, CDR1 is SGHVS and CDR2 FNYEAQ. CDR3 DNA sequence: TGTGCCAGCAGCAAAAGGGGCCACTTGGAGCAGTTCTTC. It encodes CASSKRGHLEQFF.